Included here is one T cell receptor (beta chain) sequence, with context. Its target is unknown. Losses at the gene ends were 2 bases for V and 3 bases for J; bases not matched to a gene: 6. The CDR3 is 15 residues long. The V gene's germline CDR1 is SGHTA and CDR2 FQGNSA. These data belong to a study of tumor and adjacent non-tumor tissue in lung cancer. Study results and limitations: Tumor repertoires had a smaller top 100 clone share than normal lung.

No cell sorting was done before RNA was extracted from the tissue. TCRbeta libraries were built with three rounds of nested PCR, modified from ARM-PCR. TCRdb re-called the multiplex PCR reads with MiXCR, one entry per CDR3 protein. Of 70,000 to 90,000 distinct CDR3 sequences in the sample, roughly 80% were seen once. Sequenced material: lung tumor tissue. The sequence derives from a woman aged 45-59 years with non-small cell lung cancer. The chain recombines TRBV7-2 with TRBJ2-7, with 8 bases identical to TRBD1. As DNA, the CDR3 is TGTGCCAGCAGCTTAAGCAGGACAGGGATCTACGAGCAGTACTTC. Its protein product is CASSLSRTGIYEQYF.